This T cell receptor beta chain was sequenced in a study of T-cell memory formation after mild COVID-19. Study findings and constraints: A second wave expanding day 15 to 37 was CD4+-biased; contracting clones were balanced. The main location of contracting CD4+ clones was CM and EM, and that of contracting CD8+ clones was EMRA. SARS-CoV-2 specificity was not confirmed for second-wave clones peaking on day 37. Prior to infection, memory already included some responding clones, suggesting cross-reactive memory joined.

TCRdb redid the calling of the 5' RACE reads with MiXCR, one entry per CDR3 protein. Among about 250,000 distinct CDR3 sequences listed, about 16% were seen once. Only one count was recorded for this clonotype. What it recognizes is unknown. The specimen was PBMCs or a T cell subset sorted from them (not recorded which). The receptor comes from an adult woman who had mild COVID-19 (a few samples of this study predate the infection). Cell type and time point are not known.

The CDR3 region is CASSQEIAPTRTDTQYF. Written as DNA, the CDR3 is TGTGCCAGCAGCCAAGAAATCGCTCCCACACGCACAGATACGCAGTATTTT. The chain recombines TRBV3-1 with TRBJ2-3; D not resolved. Trimming took 0 bases from V and 1 from J, leaving 14 bases between them. Germline assignment: CDR1 LGHDT and CDR2 YNNKEL (reference sequence). The CDR3 covers 17 residues.